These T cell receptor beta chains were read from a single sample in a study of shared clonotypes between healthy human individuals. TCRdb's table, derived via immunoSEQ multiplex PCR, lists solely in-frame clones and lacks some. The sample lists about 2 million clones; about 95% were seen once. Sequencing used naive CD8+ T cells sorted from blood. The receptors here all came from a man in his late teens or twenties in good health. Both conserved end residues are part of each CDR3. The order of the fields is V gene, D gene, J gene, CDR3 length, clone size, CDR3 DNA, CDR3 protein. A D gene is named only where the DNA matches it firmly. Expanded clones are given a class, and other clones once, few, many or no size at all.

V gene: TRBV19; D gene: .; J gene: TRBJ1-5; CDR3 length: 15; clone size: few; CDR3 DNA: TGTGCCAGTAGTATTGGGCAGCATAGCAATCAGCCCCAGCATTTT; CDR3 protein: CASSIGQHSNQPQHF
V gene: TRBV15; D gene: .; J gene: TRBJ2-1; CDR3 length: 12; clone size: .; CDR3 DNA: TGTGCCACCAGCATTCATTACAATGAGCAGTTCTTC; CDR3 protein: CATSIHYNEQFF
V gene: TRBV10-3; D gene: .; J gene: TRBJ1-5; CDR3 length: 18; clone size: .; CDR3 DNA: TGTGCCATCAGTGAGTTTAGGGCCGACGGGGAATCATGGCAGCCCCAGCATTTT; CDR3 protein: CAISEFRADGESWQPQHF
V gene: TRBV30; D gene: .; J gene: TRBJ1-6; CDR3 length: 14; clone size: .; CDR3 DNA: TGTGCCTGGTCTCGGGTAGAGGATAATTCACCCCTCCACTTT; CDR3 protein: CAWSRVEDNSPLHF
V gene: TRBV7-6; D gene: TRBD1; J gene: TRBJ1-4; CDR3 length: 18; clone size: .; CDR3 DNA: TGTGCCAGCAGCCAGGAGGACAGGGTGGGGGCGGCTAATGAAAAACTGTTTTTT; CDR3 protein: CASSQEDRVGAANEKLFF
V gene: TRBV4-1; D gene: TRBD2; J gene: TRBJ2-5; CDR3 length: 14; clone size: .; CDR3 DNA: TGCGCCAGCAGCCGCGGGGGGCGCGGGGAGACCCAGTACTTC; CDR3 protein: CASSRGGRGETQYF
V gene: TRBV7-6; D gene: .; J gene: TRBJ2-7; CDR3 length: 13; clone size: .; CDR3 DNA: TGTGCCAGCAGCCCCGGGACTGACTACGAGCAGTACTTC; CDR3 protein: CASSPGTDYEQYF
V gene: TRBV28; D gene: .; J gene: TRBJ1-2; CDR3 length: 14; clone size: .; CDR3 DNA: TGTGCCAGCAGCCTCCACAGGACCGCCTATGGCTACACCTTC; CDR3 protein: CASSLHRTAYGYTF
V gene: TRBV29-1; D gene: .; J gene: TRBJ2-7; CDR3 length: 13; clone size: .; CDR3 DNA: TGCAGCGTTAAAGGGGGGGAAAACTACGAGCAGTACTTC; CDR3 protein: CSVKGGENYEQYF
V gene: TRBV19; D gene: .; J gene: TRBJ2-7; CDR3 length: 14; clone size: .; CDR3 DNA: TGTGCCAGTAGTATGGAGCACCGCTCCTACGAGCAGTACTTC; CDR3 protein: CASSMEHRSYEQYF
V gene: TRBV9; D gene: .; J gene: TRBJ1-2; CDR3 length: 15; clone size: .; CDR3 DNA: TGTGCCAGCAGCCCCGCCAAGGGGCTTAACTATGGCTACACCTTC; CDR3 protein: CASSPAKGLNYGYTF
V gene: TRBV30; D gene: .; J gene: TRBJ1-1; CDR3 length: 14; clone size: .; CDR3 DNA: TGTGCCTGGAGTGTGGCAGGTGGGAACACTGAAGCTTTCTTT; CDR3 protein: CAWSVAGGNTEAFF
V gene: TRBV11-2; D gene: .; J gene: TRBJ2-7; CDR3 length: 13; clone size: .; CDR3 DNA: TGTGCCAGCAGCTTTGGGACGGACTACGAGCAGTACTTC; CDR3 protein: CASSFGTDYEQYF
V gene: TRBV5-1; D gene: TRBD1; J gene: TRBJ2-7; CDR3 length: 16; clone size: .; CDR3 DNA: TGCGCCAGCAGCTTCGGGACAGGGGGGCCGTCCTACGAGCAGTACTTC; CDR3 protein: CASSFGTGGPSYEQYF
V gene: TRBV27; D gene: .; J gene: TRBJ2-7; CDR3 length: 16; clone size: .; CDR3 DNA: TGTGCCAGCAGCCTAATAGCCCCACAGGGCTCCTACGAGCAGTACTTC; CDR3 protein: CASSLIAPQGSYEQYF
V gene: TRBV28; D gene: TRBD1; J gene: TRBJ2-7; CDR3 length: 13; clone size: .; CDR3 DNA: TGTGCCAGTAGGACAGGGGAAAACTTCGAGCAGTACTTC; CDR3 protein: CASRTGENFEQYF
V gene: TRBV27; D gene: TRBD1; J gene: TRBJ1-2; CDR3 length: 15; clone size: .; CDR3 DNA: TGTGCCAGCAGTGGACAGGCCGCCCCTTTCTATGGCTACACCTTC; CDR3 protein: CASSGQAAPFYGYTF
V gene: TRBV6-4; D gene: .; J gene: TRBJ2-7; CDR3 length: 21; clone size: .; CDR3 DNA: TGTGCCAGCAGTGACCCGACAGTGGGCCTACCCCTGAGGGTTGGGGACTACGAGCAGTACTTC; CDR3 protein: CASSDPTVGLPLRVGDYEQYF
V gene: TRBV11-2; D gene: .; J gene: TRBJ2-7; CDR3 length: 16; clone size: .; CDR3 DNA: TGTGCCAGCAGCTTAGATTCCCGAGGTTCTGTCTACGAGCAGTACTTC; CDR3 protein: CASSLDSRGSVYEQYF
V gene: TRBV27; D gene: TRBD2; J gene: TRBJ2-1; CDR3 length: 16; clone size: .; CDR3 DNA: TGTGCCAGCAGCCCTTCCGGGACTAGCCCTCGGAATGAGCAGTTCTTC; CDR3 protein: CASSPSGTSPRNEQFF
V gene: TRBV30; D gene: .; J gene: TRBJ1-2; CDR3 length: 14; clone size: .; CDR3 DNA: TGTGCCTGGAGTGACTCAGGCTGGGCCTATGGCTACACCTTC; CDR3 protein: CAWSDSGWAYGYTF
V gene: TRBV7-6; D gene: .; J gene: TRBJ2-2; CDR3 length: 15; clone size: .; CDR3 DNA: TGTGCCAGCAGCTTAGGGTTTAGCAACACCGGGGAGCTGTTTTTT; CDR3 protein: CASSLGFSNTGELFF